This entry lists 21 T cell receptor beta chains sequenced from one sample in a study of T-cell memory formation after mild COVID-19 (dated by TCRdb to 2020 to 2022). Library prep was done by 5' RACE. The instrument was an Illumina NovaSeq 6000. TCRdb passed the public sequencing reads through fastp at Q25 and MiXCR, retaining productive beta sequences. Every distinct CDR3 protein forms one entry, paired with its most common genes and DNA. Recorded for this sample are 400,000 to 500,000 distinct CDR3 sequences; 15% to 20% of them occurred a single time. The ten largest clonotypes hold around 8% of the sample. The sample comprised PBMCs or a T cell subset sorted from them (not recorded which). Receptors originate from an adult woman who had mild COVID-19 (a few samples of this study predate the infection). The sample titles of this study are shuffled in the database, so cell type and time point are left out; the donor was told from shared clones.

This clonotype was seen only a few times. The chain has TRBV10-3 and TRBJ1-2; D is possibly TRBD1 (6 bases). Germline loops: CDR1 ENHRY, CDR2 SYGVKD. The CDR3 length is 13 residues. V lost 2 bases and J lost 6, with 10 bases in between. This CDR3 is CAISETPGDGYTF. The CDR3 DNA sequence: TGTGCCATCAGTGAGACCCCAGGGGATGGCTACACCTTC.

This clonotype was found a few times. The chain couples TRBV10-3 to TRBJ2-3; D might be TRBD1 or TRBD2, each matching 5 bases. Per the germline V gene, CDR1 is ENHRY and CDR2 is SYGVKD. Trimming cost V 6 bases and J 5 bases, with 12 bases left between them. The CDR3 is made up of 13 amino acids. DNA of the CDR3: TGTGCCATCAGGGGGGAGTCCCTAGATACGCAGTATTTT. It translates to CAIRGESLDTQYF.

This clonotype has more than one count but fewer than ten. The J gene is TRBJ2-1, the V gene TRBV4-1, with 7 bases aligning to TRBD2. The CDR3 has 14 residues. Trimming cost V 0 bases and J 10 bases; bases outside gene matches: 6. The germline CDR1 and CDR2 sequences are MGHRA and YSYEKL. The CDR3 nucleotides read TGCGCCAGCAGCCAAGATTCGCGAGCGGGGGAGCAGTTCTTC. It translates to CASSQDSRAGEQFF.

This clonotype was observed a few times. This chain uses TRBV29-1 with TRBJ1-2; 8 bases match TRBD1. Trimming cost V 4 bases and J 4 bases; bases outside gene matches: 5. The CDR3 is made up of 13 amino acids. Germline V gene lookup returns CDR1 SQVTM and CDR2 ANQGSEA. The CDR3 loop is CSVGIGTGYGYTF. The CDR3 nucleotides read TGCAGCGTTGGAATAGGGACAGGCTATGGCTACACCTTC.

The chain links TRBV7-8 to TRBJ2-5, with D perhaps TRBD1 or TRBD2 (6 bases each). The CDR3 consists of 15 residues. In germline, CDR1 is SGHVS, CDR2 FQNEAQ. The V and J ends lost 5 bases and 5 bases respectively, with 18 bases between them. The CDR3 DNA is TGTGCCAGCAGCACCCGGTGGGGGGCGGGGGAGACCCAGTACTTC. Its translation is CASSTRWGAGETQYF.

This clonotype was picked up a small number of times. The chain couples TRBV20-1 to TRBJ1-1, with D hard to call. This CDR3 region has 12 residues. V gave up 6 bases and J gave up 4 bases, with 12 bases separating them. Germline V gene lookup returns CDR1 DFQATT and CDR2 SNEGSKA (reference sequence). CDR3 protein: CSARGGSTEAFF. In DNA form, the CDR3 reads TGCAGTGCCCGTGGAGGGAGCACTGAAGCTTTCTTT.

This clonotype was counted between two and nine times. The chain recombines TRBV6-5 with TRBJ2-1; TRBD1 agrees at 9 bases. Germline V gene lookup returns CDR1 MNHEY and CDR2 SVGAGI. Trimming cost V 5 bases and J 7 bases; bases outside gene matches: 12. CDR3 length: 16 residues. The CDR3 region is CASSRTFRDRVNEQFF. The CDR3 bases are TGTGCCAGCAGTCGAACATTCCGGGACAGGGTAAATGAGCAGTTCTTC.

CDR3 sequence reads: CASRPGTRGETQYF. The CDR3 DNA reads TGTGCCAGCAGACCCGGGACTAGGGGTGAGACCCAGTACTTC. The chain carries TRBV6-6 and TRBJ2-5; 8 bases match TRBD2. The CDR3 sequence is 14 residues long. V trimming: 6 bases; J trimming: 5 bases; junction bases outside the gene matches: 8. Germline lookup yields CDR1 MNHNY and CDR2 SVGAGI (reference sequence).

The chain is built from TRBV29-1 and TRBJ1-1, with TRBD1 matching 9 bases. Trimming removed 7 bases from V and 0 bases from J; junction bases left unmatched: 6. The CDR3 covers 14 residues. Per the germline V gene, CDR1 is SQVTM and CDR2 is ANQGSEA. CDR3 nucleotides: TGCAGCGCTGGGACAGGGAATTTGAACACTGAAGCTTTCTTT. This gives the protein CSAGTGNLNTEAFF.

The chain uses TRBV7-2 and TRBJ2-1; TRBD2 aligns across 7 bases. Germline lookup yields CDR1 SGHTA and CDR2 FQGNSA. The V and J ends lost 0 bases and 7 bases, in that order; junction bases with no gene match: 9. CDR3 size: 16 residues. CDR3 in amino acids: CASSLAFGGSGNEQFF. Written as DNA, the CDR3 is TGTGCCAGCAGCTTAGCGTTCGGCGGGAGTGGTAATGAGCAGTTCTTC.

This clonotype was detected only a few times. The chain is built from TRBV20-1 and TRBJ1-6; D not resolved. V shed 3 bases and J shed 14 bases, with 14 bases lying between them. This CDR3 has 12 amino acids. The germline V gene encodes CDR1 DFQATT and CDR2 SNEGSKA (reference sequence). The CDR3 sequence: CSASSTWVTLHF. Written as DNA, the CDR3 is TGCAGTGCTAGCTCAACATGGGTCACCCTCCACTTT.

This clonotype turned up a few times. The chain couples TRBV5-1 to TRBJ1-1; 7 bases match TRBD1. Germline trimming cut 3 bases from V and 1 base from J; bases unmatched to any gene: 6. The germline V gene encodes CDR1 SGHRS and CDR2 YFSETQ. The CDR3 has 15 residues. CDR3 sequence (DNA): TGCGCCAGCAGCTGGGGGGACAGCCAGAACACTGAAGCTTTCTTT. Amino acid sequence: CASSWGDSQNTEAFF.

The chain carries TRBV7-9 and TRBJ2-3; D is perhaps TRBD1 or TRBD2 (7 bases each). The CDR3 sequence is 16 residues long. V lost 1 base, J lost 2 bases, and 13 bases lay in between. Germline V gene data show CDR1 as SEHNR and CDR2 as FQNEAQ (reference sequence). The CDR3 sequence is CASSLGSGGVTDTQYF. CDR3 nucleotides: TGTGCCAGCAGCTTAGGATCAGGGGGGGTCACAGATACGCAGTATTTT.

This chain uses TRBV7-9 with TRBJ1-6, with D perhaps matching TRBD1 (6 bases). V was cut by 5 bases and J by 7 bases, with 18 bases left in between. Germline CDR1 is SEHNR and CDR2 is FQNEAQ (reference sequence). This CDR3 spans 16 amino acids. The CDR3 reads CASSAFRGQLNSPLHF. CDR3 nucleotides: TGTGCCAGCAGCGCCTTCAGGGGCCAGCTAAATTCACCCCTCCACTTT.

The rearrangement links TRBV10-3 to TRBJ2-3, with 14 bases identical to TRBD2. The CDR3 spans 17 residues. Germline CDR1 is ENHRY and CDR2 is SYGVKD. With 3 bases clipped from V and 2 bases from J, the junction kept 4 bases outside the gene matches. As DNA, the CDR3 is TGTGCCATCAGTGAAGGGACTAGCGGGAGATTCACAGATACGCAGTATTTT. It translates to CAISEGTSGRFTDTQYF.

This chain links TRBV11-2 with TRBJ2-3; D gene uncertain. Trimming removed 7 bases at V and 6 bases at J, with 14 bases between. In germline, CDR1 is SGHAT, CDR2 FQNNGV. The CDR3 length is 13 residues. The CDR3 sequence: CASTVTMPDTQYF. CDR3 nucleotides: TGTGCCAGCACCGTTACGATGCCCGATACGCAGTATTTT.

This clonotype was counted a few times. The chain's CDR3 is CASDPWLAGVGEQYF. The CDR3 DNA sequence: TGTGCCAGCGACCCATGGCTAGCGGGAGTTGGCGAGCAGTACTTC. This chain connects TRBV7-8 to TRBJ2-7, with 10 bases lining up with TRBD2. Germline-derived CDR1 and CDR2 are SGHVS and FQNEAQ. This CDR3 contains 15 residues. Trimming cost V 8 bases and J 6 bases; bases outside gene matches: 13.

This clonotype was observed a handful of times. V is TRBV24-1 and J is TRBJ2-3, with D possibly matching TRBD2 (5 bases). The V end was cut by 0 bases, the J end by 6 bases, with 12 bases between. Germline V gene sequence: CDR1 KGHDR, CDR2 SFDVKD. The CDR3 has 15 residues. The CDR3 spells CATSDLRTPGDTQYF. The CDR3 DNA follows: TGTGCCACCAGTGATTTGCGCACGCCGGGGGATACGCAGTATTTT.

The V and J genes are TRBV6-5 and TRBJ1-2; D is perhaps TRBD1 (5 bases). CDR3 length: 15 residues. Trimming shortened V by 0 bases and J by 2 bases, and 10 bases separated the two germline ends. Germline CDR1 and CDR2: MNHEY and SVGAGI. The CDR3 spells CASSYSSRANYGYTF. The CDR3 DNA is TGTGCCAGCAGTTACTCGAGCAGGGCAAACTATGGCTACACCTTC.

J is TRBJ2-7 and V is TRBV4-1; D is possibly TRBD1 (5 bases). The CDR3 runs 12 residues. Germline loops: CDR1 MGHRA, CDR2 YSYEKL. Trimming stripped 1 base from V and 6 bases from J, with 7 bases between. CDR3: CASSQGGGEQYF. Here the CDR3 DNA reads TGCGCCAGCAGCCAAGGGGGCGGCGAGCAGTACTTC.

This chain uses TRBV6-5 with TRBJ2-7; D gene uncertain. There are 15 residues in the CDR3. Germline V gives CDR1 MNHEY, CDR2 SVGAGI. V was trimmed by 0 bases and J by 0 bases, leaving 9 bases between them. The CDR3 protein is CASSYSDTSSYEQYF. DNA for the CDR3: TGTGCCAGCAGTTACTCAGACACAAGCTCCTACGAGCAGTACTTC.